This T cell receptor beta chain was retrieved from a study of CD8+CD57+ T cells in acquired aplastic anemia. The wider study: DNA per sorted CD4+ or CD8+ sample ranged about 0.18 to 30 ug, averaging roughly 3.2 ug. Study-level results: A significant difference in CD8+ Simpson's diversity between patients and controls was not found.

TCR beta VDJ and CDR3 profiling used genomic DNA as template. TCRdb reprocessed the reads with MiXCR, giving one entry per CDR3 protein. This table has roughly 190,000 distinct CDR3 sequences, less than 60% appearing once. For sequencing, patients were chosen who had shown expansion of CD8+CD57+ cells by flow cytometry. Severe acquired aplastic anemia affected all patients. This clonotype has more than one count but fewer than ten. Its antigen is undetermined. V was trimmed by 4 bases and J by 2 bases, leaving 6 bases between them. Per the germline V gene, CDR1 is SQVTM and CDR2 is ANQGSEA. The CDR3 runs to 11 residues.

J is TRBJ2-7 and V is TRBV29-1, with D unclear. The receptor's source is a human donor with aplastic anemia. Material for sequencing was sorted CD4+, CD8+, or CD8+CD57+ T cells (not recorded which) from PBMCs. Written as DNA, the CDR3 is TGCAGCGTTGCGGGTCCCTACGAGCAGTACTTC. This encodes CSVAGPYEQYF.